This TCR beta chain was obtained from a study of blood T cell repertoires in COVID-19. Looked up from germline, CDR1 is MNHEY and CDR2 is SMNVEV (reference sequence). The CDR3 covers 14 residues. V lost 2 bases to trimming and J lost 7 bases, with 9 bases between them. Assay: immunoSEQ multiplex PCR; the TCRdb copy retains only in-frame clones and omits some. The profile shows a few hundred thousand clones, roughly 86% of them singletons. The receptor was isolated from a woman aged 70-85 years with active or convalescent COVID-19. Sequencing was performed on peripheral blood. The chain combines TRBV27 with TRBJ1-6; no firm D call. The CDR3 reads CASSLRERNSPLHF. The CDR3 coding sequence is TGTGCCAGCAGTTTAAGGGAGAGAAATTCACCCCTCCACTTT.